This T cell receptor (beta chain) appears in the sequencing data of a study of memory CD4+ T cells and cytomegalovirus serostatus. Using immunoSEQ multiplex PCR, the repertoire was profiled, and TCRdb retains in-frame clones only, with some absent. The top ten clones hold less than 1.5% of a sample with about 47,000 clones, around 76% of them seen once. Turning to this clone: What it binds is unknown.

Broader study findings: Repertoires predicted CMV serostatus with median bootstrapped AUC of about 0.95. Each of some 67 CMV-associated TCRbeta sequences occurred in one to five individuals.

Single viable CD3+CD4+CD8-CD45RO+ cells were sorted as the memory CD4+ T cells. CD4+ T cells were isolated by positive magnetic selection. This clonotype was sampled from an adult in good health and CMV-seropositive. Sequencing input: memory CD4+ T cells from blood.

The CDR3 protein is CASGTGIYTTEAFF. The CDR3 region has the DNA TGTGCCAGCGGGACAGGGATATATACCACTGAAGCTTTCTTT. The chain couples TRBV2 to TRBJ1-1; TRBD1 aligns across 9 bases. V lost 8 bases, J lost 4 bases, and 8 bases stayed unmatched. This CDR3 has 14 residues. CDR1 is SNHLY, CDR2 FYNNEI, per germline.